This T cell receptor (beta chain) was identified during a study of identical twins' blood T cells. Trimming removed 1 base from V and 9 bases from J, with 13 bases in between. The germline V gene encodes CDR1 SQVTM and CDR2 ANQGSEA. The CDR3 is made up of 13 amino acids. Libraries were made from RNA as TCR cDNA, using a modified protocol. TCRdb reanalysed the 5' RACE reads using MiXCR and keeps one entry per CDR3 protein. Here the sample spans a few hundred thousand distinct CDR3 sequences, roughly 31% being singletons. With regard to this clonotype: What it binds is not known.

The study's findings and limits: V gene usage reportedly matched far better within twin pairs than unrelated donors. Top TCRbeta clonotypes were shared more with twin than unrelated donors.

This clonotype was obtained from a woman aged 18 to 49 in good health. The material sequenced was PBMCs. This sequence joins TRBV29-1 and TRBJ2-1; D uncertain. CDR3 coding DNA: TGCAGCGTTGAAGGATCCCCTACGGGTGAGCAGTTCTTC. It translates to CSVEGSPTGEQFF.